This TCR beta chain was retrieved from a study of CD8+CD57+ T cells in acquired aplastic anemia. At the level of the study: DNA from sorted CD4+ and CD8+ cells averaged around 3 ug. Study observations and caveats: Patients and controls shared roughly 30 CD8+ CDR3 sequences, which appeared highly expressed in patients and within their immunodominant clones.

Using genomic DNA as the template, TCR beta VDJ and CDR3 profiling was carried out. TCRdb called the reads again in MiXCR, with one record for every CDR3 protein. Here the sample spans about 160,000 distinct CDR3 sequences, more than 45% being singletons. This clonotype has just a few counts. Antigen unknown. An end of the junction differs from the germline gene, which may be a read error. Individuals selected for sequencing had exhibited CD8+CD57+ cell expansion on flow cytometry. The sequence came from a human donor with aplastic anemia. Sequencing used sorted CD4+, CD8+, or CD8+CD57+ T cells (not recorded which) from PBMCs.

CDR3 protein: CSARATSGVIF. Written as DNA, the CDR3 is TGCAGTGCTAGAGCAACTAGCGGGGTAATCTTC. The chain employs TRBV20-1 and TRBJ2-1; TRBD2 matches at 10 bases. The length of the CDR3 is 11 residues. In germline, CDR1 is DFQATT, CDR2 SNEGSKA (reference sequence).